The present T cell receptor beta chain was sequenced within a study of TIL therapy for anti-PD-1-resistant metastatic lung cancer. The overall study: Tumors had a median PD-L1 proportion score of 6%.

In germline, CDR1 is LNHDA, CDR2 SQIVND (reference sequence). Deletions cut 6 bases from V and 3 bases from J, with 9 bases between. There are 12 residues in the CDR3. This was the immunoSEQ v3 assay. Method: immunoSEQ multiplex PCR; TCRdb's copy keeps in-frame clones and lacks some. Of tens of thousands of clones in the sample, around three quarters were seen once. Specified time point: pre-treatment sample, taken before nivolumab and TIL therapy. This clone has just a few counts. This receptor was obtained from a woman aged 25-80 years with non-small cell lung cancer. The sequencing used blood, collected at baseline. The chain links TRBV19 to TRBJ2-7, with a tentative D call TRBD2 (5 bases). The CDR3 is CASSLGSYEQYF. CDR3 bases: TGTGCCAGTAGCCTGGGGAGCTACGAGCAGTACTTC.